This T cell receptor (beta chain) appears in the sequencing data of a study of cytomegalovirus exposure and HLA in healthy donors. Overall study context: The study placed around 85% of its approximately 360 genotyped donors in the Caucasian-associated ancestry cluster. Findings and limits, study-wide: Trimming of TCR beta V- and J-genes showed a link, identified in a later analysis, to a missense DCLRE1C variant. The study carried out a later analysis of TCR beta sequences. It associated some 18,000 of them with specific HLA alleles at a false discovery rate of 0.05. Because they were indistinguishable, some V segments, including TRBV6-2 and TRBV6-3, were excluded.

This clone was picked up a small number of times. No antigen is known for it. The CDR3 is 17 amino acids. The V segment lost 3 bases and the J segment 2 bases; nucleotides outside the gene matches: 11. Germline assignment: CDR1 LNHNV and CDR2 YYDKDF (reference sequence). The PCR contained 60 Vbeta and 13 Jbeta primers. Method: immunoSEQ multiplex PCR; TCRdb's copy keeps in-frame clones and lacks some. Of 100,000 to 150,000 clones in the sample, over 65% were seen once. This sequence was found in a woman in her thirties or forties in good health and CMV-seropositive. The V gene is TRBV15, the J gene TRBJ2-3; TRBD1 agrees at 7 bases. Sample: PBMCs. In nucleotides, the CDR3 is TGTGCCACCAGCAGGCCCGCTACAGGGGAAAACACAGATACGCAGTATTTT. Amino acids: CATSRPATGENTDTQYF.